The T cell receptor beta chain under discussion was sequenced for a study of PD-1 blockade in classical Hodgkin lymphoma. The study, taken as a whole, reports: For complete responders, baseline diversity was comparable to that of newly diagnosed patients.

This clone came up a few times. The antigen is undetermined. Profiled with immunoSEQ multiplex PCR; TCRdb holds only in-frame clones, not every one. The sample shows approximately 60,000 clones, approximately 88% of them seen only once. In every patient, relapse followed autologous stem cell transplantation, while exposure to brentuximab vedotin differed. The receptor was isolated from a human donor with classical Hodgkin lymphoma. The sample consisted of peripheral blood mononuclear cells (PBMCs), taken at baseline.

For the CDR3, the DNA is TGTGCCACCAGCAAGGGACAGGCCCCCTACGAGCAGTACTTC. Encoded protein: CATSKGQAPYEQYF. The chain uses TRBV15 and TRBJ2-7; 8 positions agree with TRBD1. This CDR3 has 14 amino acids. Germline V CDR1 and CDR2: LNHNV, YYDKDF (reference sequence). V was pared by 4 bases and J by 2 bases, with 4 bases of the junction left unmatched. The variable domain in full, with the rest retrieved from reference TRBV15 and TRBJ2-7, is DAMVIQNPRYQVTQFGKPVTLSCSQTLNHNVMYWYQQKSSQAPKLLFHYYDKDFNNEADTPDNFQSRRPNTSFCFLDIRSPGLGDTAMYLCATSKGQAPYEQYFGPGTRLTVT.